A single sample is the source of the 13 T cell receptor beta chains below, sequenced in a study of T-cell memory formation after mild COVID-19. MiXCR was run by TCRdb on the 5' RACE reads, yielding one entry per CDR3 protein. The sample records 300,000 to 400,000 distinct CDR3 sequences, about an eighth being singletons. The specimen was PBMCs or a T cell subset sorted from them (not recorded which). The origin of the receptors is a young man who had mild COVID-19 (a few samples of this study predate the infection). Cell type and time point are not known.

At least ten counts were recorded for this clonotype. This chain joins TRBV7-2 and TRBJ2-3; TRBD2 is a possible D gene (5 bases). Germline CDR1 and CDR2: SGHTA and FQGNSA. The ends were cut back, 3 bases at V and 9 bases at J, with 13 bases in the middle. This CDR3 contains 13 residues. The CDR3 loop is CASSLSGEITQYF. CDR3 DNA sequence: TGTGCCAGCAGCTTGTCCGGGGAGATAACGCAGTATTTT.

The V call is TRBV6-5, the J call TRBJ2-7; D possibly uses TRBD1 or TRBD2 (6 bases each). This CDR3 is 18 amino acids long. The V gene's germline CDR1 is MNHEY and CDR2 SVGAGI. Deletions cut 0 bases from V and 0 bases from J, with 18 bases between. DNA of the CDR3: TGTGCCAGCAGTTACTCGATTTCCGGGGGCGATATCTCCTACGAGCAGTACTTC. Translated: CASSYSISGGDISYEQYF.

The chain has TRBV7-2 and TRBJ2-7, with D unclear. The length of the CDR3 is 14 residues. Germline assignment: CDR1 SGHTA and CDR2 FQGNSA. V lost 5 bases, J lost 1 base, and 12 bases lay in between. The DNA of the CDR3 is TGTGCCAGCAGCCCCCCTGTGTTATCCTACGAGCAGTACGTC. This encodes CASSPPVLSYEQYV.

This clonotype appeared a few times. Written as DNA, the CDR3 is TGTGCCAGCAGTACCCGTCGAGGGTACACCTATGGCTACACCTTC. Amino acid sequence: CASSTRRGYTYGYTF. The chain recombines TRBV27 with TRBJ1-2; D ambiguous. Trimming took 5 bases from V and 4 from J, leaving 17 bases between them. Germline CDR1 and CDR2: MNHEY and SMNVEV (reference sequence). This CDR3 is 15 amino acids long.

The V and J genes are TRBV2 and TRBJ2-3, with a possible D match to TRBD2 (6 bases). V was cut by 7 bases and J by 0 bases, with 11 bases left in between. The CDR3 contains 14 residues. Germline CDR1 and CDR2: SNHLY and FYNNEI. As DNA, the CDR3 is TGTGCCAGCAACTACGCGGGGAGCACAGATACGCAGTATTTT. The encoded protein is CASNYAGSTDTQYF.

This clonotype was seen at least ten times. CDR3 region: CASSPPGRGAWIEQYF. DNA of the CDR3: TGTGCCAGCTCACCACCGGGCCGAGGGGCCTGGATCGAGCAGTACTTC. The chain combines TRBV18 with TRBJ2-7; either TRBD1 or TRBD2 may fit D (5 bases each). The CDR3 sequence is 16 residues long. Trimming cost V 0 bases and J 6 bases, with 18 bases left between them. Germline CDR1 and CDR2: KGHSH and LQKENI.

The chain couples TRBV7-2 to TRBJ2-3; 8 bases are shared with TRBD2. CDR3 length: 15 residues. Losses at the gene ends were 3 bases for V and 2 bases for J; bases not matched to a gene: 4. Per the germline V gene, CDR1 is SGHTA and CDR2 is FQGNSA. The CDR3 nucleotides are TGTGCCAGCAGCTTCCGGCGGGAGGCCACAGATACGCAGTATTTT. This encodes CASSFRREATDTQYF.

The table lists this clonotype with a few counts. V gene TRBV7-7 combines with J gene TRBJ2-2, with a weak D call TRBD1 (6 bases). This CDR3 has 15 amino acids. The V gene lost 6 bases and the J gene lost 1 base, with 12 bases spanning the gap. In germline, CDR1 is SSHAT, CDR2 FNYEAQ (reference sequence). In DNA, the CDR3 is TGTGCCAGCAGGCCTTCGGGACAGAACACCGGGGAGCTGTTTTTT. It is translated as CASRPSGQNTGELFF.

V usage is TRBV28 and J usage is TRBJ2-7; tentative D call: TRBD1 (5 bases). The CDR3 contains 13 residues. V dropped 3 bases and J dropped 6 bases, with 12 bases sitting between them. Germline V gene data show CDR1 as MDHEN and CDR2 as SYDVKM. In DNA, the CDR3 is TGTGCCAGCAGTTTTGTCAGGGTCGGCGAGCAGTACGTC. This encodes CASSFVRVGEQYV.

V gene TRBV5-4 combines with J gene TRBJ1-2, with a weak D call TRBD1 (6 bases). CDR1 is SGHNT, CDR2 YYREEE, per germline (reference sequence). The V and J ends lost 1 base and 2 bases respectively, with 12 bases between them. This CDR3 is 15 amino acids long. CDR3 DNA: TGTGCCAGCAGCTTGCTCGTAACAGGGAACTATGGCTACACCTTC. This gives the protein CASSLLVTGNYGYTF.

The chain combines TRBV6-5 with TRBJ2-7, with D maybe TRBD1 (6 bases). V lost 8 bases and J lost 9, with 20 bases in between. Germline CDR1 MNHEY, CDR2 SVGAGI. The CDR3 contains 13 residues. The chain's CDR3 is CASSLGSGGGQYF. The CDR3 region has the DNA TGTGCCAGCTCTCTAGGGTCTGGGGGCGGGCAGTACTTC.

This clonotype occurred many times. V and J are TRBV20-1 and TRBJ1-3; D is possibly TRBD1 (6 bases). The V gene lost 5 bases and the J gene lost 0 bases, with 14 bases spanning the gap. Germline V gene data show CDR1 as DFQATT and CDR2 as SNEGSKA (reference sequence). This CDR3 spans 15 amino acids. This CDR3 is CSAGRQALSGNTIYF. CDR3 coding DNA: TGCAGTGCTGGAAGACAGGCCCTCTCTGGAAACACCATATATTTT.

V gene TRBV29-1 combines with J gene TRBJ2-2; tentative D call: TRBD2 (5 bases). The V end was cut by 3 bases, the J end by 1 base, with 15 bases between. The CDR3 covers 16 residues. CDR1 is SQVTM and CDR2 is ANQGSEA in the germline V gene. The CDR3 sequence: CSVEGMDWLNTGELFF. In nucleotides, the CDR3 is TGCAGCGTTGAGGGAATGGACTGGCTGAACACCGGGGAGCTGTTTTTT.